The rows below give T cell receptor beta chains drawn from one sample of a study of spatial heterogeneity in lung cancer. TCRdb ran MiXCR on the 5' RACE reads and lists one entry per CDR3 protein. The table has some 7,000 distinct CDR3 sequences, 14% to 15% seen once; the top ten hold 9%. The specimen was lung tumor tissue, collected at surgery. The origin of the receptors is a female donor with early-stage non-small cell lung cancer. CDR3s include the opening cysteine and the closing phenylalanine or tryptophan. The order of the fields is V gene, clone size, D gene, J gene, CDR3 protein, CDR3 DNA. D genes are given only for firm matches. For some rows the clone size is stated as once, few or many, or as a class when expanded; others skip it.

TRBV5-1	many	TRBD1	TRBJ2-7	CASSIGQGPYEQYF	TGCGCCAGCAGCATCGGACAGGGGCCCTACGAGCAGTACTTC
TRBV20-1	medium-sized	.	TRBJ1-2	CSALQEVYGYTF	TGCAGTGCCCTACAGGAAGTCTATGGCTACACCTTC
TRBV24-1	medium-sized	TRBD1	TRBJ1-2	CATSGQGRGYTF	TGTGCCACCAGTGGACAGGGTCGTGGCTACACCTTC
TRBV13	once	TRBD1	TRBJ2-7	CASSPQPGTGIYEQYF	TGTGCCAGCAGCCCTCAGCCCGGGACAGGGATCTACGAGCAGTACTTC
TRBV7-8	many	.	TRBJ2-7	CASSLIPPAAIYEQYF	TGTGCCAGCAGCTTAATCCCCCCCGCTGCTATCTACGAGCAGTACTTC
TRBV11-2	medium-sized	TRBD1	TRBJ2-1	CASSPWGQGARDEQFF	TGTGCCAGCAGCCCATGGGGACAGGGGGCGAGGGATGAGCAGTTCTTC
TRBV12-3/TRBV12-4	many	.	TRBJ1-5	CASSLAWAAPQHF	TGTGCCAGCAGTTTAGCGTGGGCGGCACCCCAGCATTTT
TRBV5-5	.	.	TRBJ2-1	CASSLASRNNEQFF	TGTGCCAGCAGCTTGGCTTCCAGGAACAATGAGCAGTTCTTC
TRBV7-9	many	.	TRBJ1-6	CASSSPFSPLHF	TGTGCCAGCAGCTCCCCATTTTCACCCCTCCACTTT
TRBV5-4	many	.	TRBJ2-7	CASSLAAGSNEQYF	TGTGCCAGCAGCTTGGCGGCAGGGTCTAACGAGCAGTACTTC
TRBV20-1	.	.	TRBJ2-5	CSARDTWKQETQYF	TGCAGTGCTAGAGATACATGGAAGCAAGAGACCCAGTACTTC
TRBV20-1	many	.	TRBJ1-6	CSARPRAGNSPLHF	TGCAGTGCTAGACCCCGGGCGGGAAATTCACCCCTCCACTTT
TRBV14	.	.	TRBJ1-3	CASSQDVRFYSGNTIYF	TGTGCCAGCAGCCAAGATGTTCGCTTTTACTCTGGAAACACCATATATTTT
TRBV6-2/TRBV6-3	many	.	TRBJ1-1	CALRSVNTEAFF	TGTGCCCTAAGGAGTGTGAACACTGAAGCTTTCTTT
TRBV7-2	medium-sized	TRBD2	TRBJ2-3	CASSPRTSGGGDTQYF	TGTGCCAGCAGCCCGCGGACTAGCGGGGGTGGGGATACGCAGTATTTT
TRBV6-2/TRBV6-3	many	.	TRBJ1-2	CASSYSPSWQEINLNYGYTF	TGTGCCAGCAGTTACTCGCCATCCTGGCAGGAGATCAACCTTAACTATGGCTACACCTTC
TRBV7-9	.	TRBD1	TRBJ2-4	CASSSGTALAKNIQYF	TGTGCCAGCAGCTCCGGGACAGCACTAGCCAAAAACATTCAGTACTTC
TRBV7-9	many	TRBD1	TRBJ1-6	CASSLGTGFRSPLHF	TGTGCCAGCAGCTTAGGGACAGGGTTTCGTTCACCCCTCCACTTT
TRBV5-1	medium-sized	TRBD2	TRBJ2-1	CASSYRGLDNEQFF	TGCGCCAGCAGCTACAGAGGACTAGACAATGAGCAGTTCTTC
TRBV5-1	many	.	TRBJ2-6	CASRPTGSGANVLTF	TGCGCCAGCAGGCCAACGGGCTCTGGGGCCAACGTCCTGACTTTC
TRBV20-1	.	.	TRBJ1-5	CSAPLGGADNQPQHF	TGCAGTGCTCCCCTGGGGGGGGCGGACAATCAGCCCCAGCATTTT
TRBV5-8	many	.	TRBJ1-1	CASSLMGVGAFF	TGTGCCAGCAGCTTGATGGGGGTAGGAGCTTTCTTT
TRBV28	.	.	TRBJ1-5	CASSLLVYEQPQHF	TGTGCCAGCAGTTTACTGGTCTATGAACAGCCCCAGCATTTT
TRBV25-1	medium-sized	.	TRBJ2-5	CASSVSGETQYF	TGTGCCAGCAGTGTCTCCGGGGAGACCCAGTACTTC